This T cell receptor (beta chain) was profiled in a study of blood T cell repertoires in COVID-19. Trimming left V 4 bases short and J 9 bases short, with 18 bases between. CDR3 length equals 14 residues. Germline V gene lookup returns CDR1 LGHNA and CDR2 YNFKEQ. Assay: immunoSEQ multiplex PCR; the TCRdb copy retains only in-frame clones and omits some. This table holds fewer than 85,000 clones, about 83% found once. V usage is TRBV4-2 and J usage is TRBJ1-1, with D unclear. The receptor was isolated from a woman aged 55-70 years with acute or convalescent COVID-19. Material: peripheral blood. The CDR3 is CASSLDSSSGKAFF. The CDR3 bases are TGTGCCAGCAGCCTCGACTCCTCCTCGGGGAAAGCTTTCTTT.